These T cell receptor beta chains were read from a single sample in a study of cytomegalovirus exposure and HLA in healthy donors. The repertoire was sequenced with immunoSEQ multiplex PCR; TCRdb's copy has only in-frame clones and lacks some. The repertoire holds some 210,000 clones, with 80% to 90% as singletons. Material for sequencing was PBMCs. All receptors come from a woman younger than 30 in good health and CMV-seropositive. Both conserved end residues are part of each CDR3. D genes are given only for firm matches. Not every row has a clone size; where given, it reads once, few, many or a size class.

abundance,v_gene,j_gene,d_gene,CDR3aa,CDR3nt
-,TRBV4-2,TRBJ2-1,TRBD2,CASSQDRAGVGTYNEQFF,TGTGCCAGCAGCCAAGATCGAGCGGGAGTGGGAACCTACAATGAGCAGTTCTTC
-,TRBV2,TRBJ2-1,TRBD2,CASSEARGYNEQFF,TGTGCCAGCAGTGAAGCGCGGGGGTACAATGAGCAGTTCTTC
-,TRBV27,TRBJ2-7,-,CASSLGGSGYEQYF,TGTGCCAGCAGTTTGGGGGGTTCGGGCTACGAGCAGTACTTC
-,TRBV5-4,TRBJ1-2,-,CASSLDAGDDGYTF,TGTGCCAGCAGCTTGGATGCAGGGGATGATGGCTACACCTTC
-,TRBV27,TRBJ2-7,TRBD2,CASSSQRESSYEQYF,TGTGCCAGCAGTTCCCAGCGGGAGAGCTCCTACGAGCAGTACTTC
-,TRBV7-6,TRBJ1-2,TRBD1,CASSTPRKPGQGDYGYTF,TGTGCCAGCAGCACGCCCCGCAAACCGGGACAGGGGGACTATGGCTACACCTTC
-,TRBV9,TRBJ1-4,TRBD1,CASSPREVWTGTSNNEKLFF,TGTGCCAGCAGCCCGAGGGAGGTTTGGACAGGGACTTCAAATAATGAAAAACTGTTTTTT
-,TRBV10-1,TRBJ2-1,TRBD2,CASAGTSGRKGLNEQFF,TGCGCCAGTGCCGGGACTAGCGGGAGAAAGGGGCTCAATGAGCAGTTCTTC
-,TRBV2,TRBJ2-5,TRBD1,CASNRDRGKETQYF,TGTGCCAGCAATAGGGACAGGGGAAAAGAGACCCAGTACTTC
-,TRBV2,TRBJ2-1,-,CASSWRRASYNEQFF,TGTGCCAGCAGCTGGCGGCGGGCCTCCTACAATGAGCAGTTCTTC
-,TRBV28,TRBJ1-4,TRBD1,CASSGGTGGYPNEKLFF,TGTGCCAGCAGTGGAGGGACAGGGGGCTACCCTAATGAAAAACTGTTTTTT
-,TRBV10-3,TRBJ2-7,-,CAISIGGNLKEQYF,TGTGCCATCAGCATTGGGGGGAATTTGAAAGAGCAGTACTTC
-,TRBV2,TRBJ2-1,-,CASSEDWQSSYNEQFF,TGTGCCAGCAGTGAAGATTGGCAAAGCTCCTACAATGAGCAGTTCTTC
-,TRBV29-1,TRBJ2-3,TRBD2,CSVDAASGGYTQYF,TGCAGCGTTGACGCGGCTAGCGGGGGTTATACGCAGTATTTT
once,TRBV27,TRBJ2-1,-,CASSPRSGYNEQFF,TGTGCCAGCAGTCCCCGGAGCGGATACAATGAGCAGTTCTTC
-,TRBV5-1,TRBJ2-7,TRBD1,CASSRPFGTGDPLSSYEQYF,TGCGCCAGCAGCCGACCGTTCGGGACAGGGGACCCCTTGAGCTCCTACGAGCAGTACTTC
-,TRBV15,TRBJ2-7,TRBD2,CATSSTRGLAGREQYF,TGTGCCACCAGCAGTACTCGGGGGCTAGCGGGAAGGGAGCAGTACTTC
-,TRBV30,TRBJ2-3,TRBD2,CAWSVLGGSGTDTQYF,TGTGCCTGGAGTGTACTGGGAGGGAGTGGCACAGATACGCAGTATTTT
-,TRBV28,TRBJ2-7,-,CASRTDRDREYF,TGTGCCAGCAGGACAGACAGAGACCGGGAGTACTTC
-,TRBV7-8,TRBJ2-1,-,CASSPKRQAYNEQFF,TGTGCCAGCAGCCCAAAGCGACAGGCCTACAATGAGCAGTTCTTC
-,TRBV5-6,TRBJ2-7,TRBD2,CASSLGGGSEQYF,TGTGCCAGCAGCTTGGGGGGAGGGAGCGAGCAGTACTTC
-,TRBV6-1,TRBJ2-1,TRBD2,CASSEVGLVYNEQFF,TGTGCCAGCAGTGAAGTGGGACTAGTATACAATGAGCAGTTCTTC
few,TRBV6-1,TRBJ1-5,TRBD1,CASSGQGTNQPQHF,TGTGCCAGCTCGGGACAGGGAACAAATCAGCCCCAGCATTTT
-,TRBV10-3,TRBJ1-3,-,CAIRGGALGNTIYF,TGTGCCATCAGGGGAGGGGCCCTTGGAAACACCATATATTTT
once,TRBV19,TRBJ1-3,-,CASTRTPTSSGNTIYF,TGTGCCAGTACCAGGACACCAACCAGCTCTGGAAACACCATATATTTT
-,TRBV7-3,TRBJ2-7,TRBD1,CASSTGTGSEQYF,TGTGCCAGCAGCACCGGGACAGGGAGCGAGCAGTACTTC
-,TRBV30,TRBJ2-4,-,CAWSVKRGIAKNIQYF,TGTGCCTGGAGTGTAAAGAGGGGGATTGCCAAAAACATTCAGTACTTC
-,TRBV4-1,TRBJ2-3,TRBD2,CASSQAQLAGDTQYF,TGCGCCAGCAGCCAAGCCCAACTAGCGGGAGATACGCAGTATTTT
-,TRBV30,TRBJ2-2,TRBD2,CAWTNRLGGRESRVGELFF,TGTGCCTGGACCAACCGGCTTGGCGGGAGAGAAAGTAGGGTCGGGGAGCTGTTTTTT
-,TRBV7-9,TRBJ1-3,-,CASSLSPTDTIYF,TGTGCCAGCAGCTTATCACCCACTGACACCATATATTTT
-,TRBV27,TRBJ2-6,TRBD1,CASRTGTADSGANVLTF,TGTGCCAGCAGGACCGGGACAGCGGATTCTGGGGCCAACGTCCTGACTTTC
once,TRBV5-1,TRBJ2-3,TRBD1,CASSGGQGLASGDTQYF,TGCGCCAGCAGCGGGGGACAGGGGCTAGCTTCTGGAGATACGCAGTATTTT
-,TRBV7-2,TRBJ2-7,-,CASSGVGPYYEQYF,TGTGCCAGCAGTGGTGTGGGGCCCTACTACGAGCAGTACTTC
-,TRBV7-6,TRBJ2-2,-,CASRPTRGWSTGELFF,TGTGCCAGCAGGCCAACCAGAGGTTGGAGCACCGGGGAGCTGTTTTTT
-,TRBV30,TRBJ2-5,TRBD1,CAWSSPGQGRETQYF,TGTGCCTGGAGCAGTCCGGGACAGGGGAGGGAGACCCAGTACTTC
-,TRBV6-1,TRBJ1-5,TRBD1,CASSPPRQGDQPQHF,TGTGCCAGCAGCCCTCCTCGGCAGGGGGATCAGCCCCAGCATTTT
-,TRBV7-3,TRBJ2-5,TRBD2,CASSPSGLAGDRQETQYF,TGTGCCAGCAGCCCCAGTGGGCTAGCGGGAGATAGGCAAGAGACCCAGTACTTC
-,TRBV5-1,TRBJ2-1,TRBD1,CASSSPGQITYTYNEQFF,TGCGCCAGCAGCTCCCCGGGACAGATAACGTACACCTACAATGAGCAGTTCTTC
-,TRBV11-3,TRBJ2-3,TRBD1,CASSDPDREPDTQYF,TGTGCCAGCAGCGACCCGGACAGGGAACCAGATACGCAGTATTTT
-,TRBV5-6,TRBJ2-7,TRBD1,CASSHGQGFYEQYF,TGTGCCAGCAGCCACGGACAGGGGTTCTACGAGCAGTACTTC
-,TRBV11-2,TRBJ1-5,-,CASSSAILQPQHF,TGTGCCAGCAGCTCCGCTATCCTTCAGCCCCAGCATTTT
-,TRBV15,TRBJ1-5,TRBD1,CATSRDSWTGASNQPQHF,TGTGCCACCAGCAGAGATTCTTGGACAGGTGCTAGCAATCAGCCCCAGCATTTT
-,TRBV30,TRBJ1-1,-,CAWSVALGRNTEAFF,TGTGCCTGGAGCGTTGCCTTGGGGCGTAACACTGAAGCTTTCTTT
-,TRBV5-1,TRBJ2-7,-,CASSLGQHYEQYF,TGCGCCAGCAGCTTGGGACAGCACTACGAGCAGTACTTC
-,TRBV28,TRBJ1-5,-,CASDISWGGLGQPQHF,TGTGCCAGCGATATATCTTGGGGGGGCCTGGGTCAGCCCCAGCATTTT
-,TRBV2,TRBJ2-7,TRBD1,CASKGQAYEQYF,TGTGCCAGCAAGGGACAGGCCTACGAGCAGTACTTC
once,TRBV7-2,TRBJ2-1,TRBD1,CASSFGTGPYNEQFF,TGTGCCAGCAGCTTCGGGACAGGGCCCTACAATGAGCAGTTCTTC
-,TRBV5-6,TRBJ1-1,TRBD1,CASHQTGALMNTEAFF,TGTGCCAGCCATCAGACAGGGGCCCTCATGAACACTGAAGCTTTCTTT
-,TRBV29-1,TRBJ1-2,-,CSVDRGEGIYGYTF,TGCAGCGTTGATAGGGGCGAAGGAATCTATGGCTACACCTTC
-,TRBV7-8,TRBJ1-2,TRBD1,CASAPGQGDYGYTF,TGTGCCAGTGCACCGGGACAGGGGGACTATGGCTACACCTTC
few,TRBV4-2,TRBJ1-1,TRBD1,CASSQPRAQGATEAFF,TGTGCCAGCAGCCAACCTAGGGCACAGGGGGCCACTGAAGCTTTCTTT
-,TRBV30,TRBJ1-5,TRBD1,CAWSVDRGFNQPQHF,TGTGCCTGGAGTGTAGACAGGGGGTTCAATCAGCCCCAGCATTTT
-,TRBV11-2,TRBJ2-7,-,CASSLTVQSSYEQYF,TGTGCCAGCAGCCTAACAGTCCAGAGCTCCTACGAGCAGTACTTC
-,TRBV2,TRBJ2-1,TRBD2,CASSWGLAGDNEQFF,TGTGCCAGCAGTTGGGGACTAGCGGGGGACAATGAGCAGTTCTTC
-,TRBV28,TRBJ2-7,TRBD2,CASSFSGTVYSYEQYF,TGTGCCAGCAGTTTTAGCGGGACCGTTTACTCCTACGAGCAGTACTTC
-,TRBV5-1,TRBJ1-2,-,CASSPTGLSDPYGYTF,TGCGCCAGCAGCCCCACCGGGTTGAGCGACCCATATGGCTACACCTTC
-,TRBV7-9,TRBJ2-7,TRBD2,CASSGTSRKYF,TGTGCCAGCAGCGGGACTAGCCGAAAGTACTTC
-,TRBV4-1,TRBJ2-2,-,CASSRKGGANTGELFF,TGCGCCAGCAGCCGGAAGGGAGGCGCGAACACCGGGGAGCTGTTTTTT